What follows are 27 T cell receptor beta chains derived from one specimen sequenced in a study of cytomegalovirus exposure and HLA in healthy donors. PCR employed 60 Vbeta and 13 Jbeta primers. Assay used: immunoSEQ multiplex PCR; TCRdb lists only in-frame clones, some missing. The data contain around 95,000 clones, roughly 70% of them singletons. Sequenced input: PBMCs. These receptors were taken from a male donor in good health and CMV-seronegative.

The J gene is TRBJ2-1, the V gene TRBV29-1, with 8 bases that match TRBD1. J gave up 0 bases and V 8 bases, and 9 bases lay outside the gene matches. The CDR3 is 15 amino acids. Germline CDR1 is SQVTM and CDR2 is ANQGSEA. As DNA, the CDR3 is TGCAGCTCCTACGGGACAGGTAGCTCCTACAATGAGCAGTTCTTC. This codes for CSSYGTGSSYNEQFF.

The gene calls are TRBV4-3 and TRBJ2-3; a weak D match, TRBD2 (6 bases). Germline CDR1 is LGHNA and CDR2 is YSLEER. This CDR3 region has 14 residues. V dropped 1 base and J dropped 1 base, with 6 bases sitting between them. As DNA, the CDR3 is TGCGCCAGCAGCCAAGGGGGGGGCACAGATACGCAGTATTTT. Encoded protein: CASSQGGGTDTQYF.

CDR3 in amino acids: CASSFRGTGNYGYTF. CDR3 sequence (DNA): TGTGCCAGCAGTTTCCGCGGGACAGGGAACTATGGCTACACCTTC. V gene TRBV28 combines with J gene TRBJ1-2; TRBD1 aligns across 9 bases. The CDR3 sequence is 15 residues long. The ends lost 3 bases at V and 2 bases at J; junction bases unmatched: 4. CDR1 and CDR2 (germline): MDHEN, SYDVKM.

This chain connects TRBV5-5 to TRBJ1-2; maybe TRBD1 (6 bases). This CDR3 is 13 amino acids long. Germline V gives CDR1 SGHKS, CDR2 YYEKEE (reference sequence). Trimming shortened V by 4 bases and J by 6 bases, and 13 bases separated the two germline ends. DNA for the CDR3: TGTGCCAGCAGCCCGGGGGGCTACGATGGCTACACCTTC. It encodes CASSPGGYDGYTF. Complete variable domain (other parts from reference TRBV5-5 and TRBJ1-2): DAGVTQSPTHLIKTRGQQVTLRCSPISGHKSVSWYQQVLGQGPQFIFQYYEKEERGRGNFPDRFSARQFPNYSSELNVNALLLGDSALYLCASSPGGYDGYTFGSGTRLTVV.

In its sample, this clone was seen a few times. The chain uses TRBV7-9 and TRBJ1-4, with D possibly TRBD1 on 6 matching bases. There are 15 residues in the CDR3. Trimming shortened V by 5 bases and J by 3 bases, and 13 bases separated the two germline ends. Germline V lookup: CDR1 SEHNR, CDR2 FQNEAQ (reference sequence). The CDR3, as DNA: TGTGCCAGCAGCCGGGTGGGGGCGCCTAATGAAAAACTGTTTTTT. This sequence encodes CASSRVGAPNEKLFF.

This clone was observed a handful of times. The chain employs TRBV10-2 and TRBJ2-5, with D unresolved. The closer fit of TRBJ2-7 to the DNA end suggests the J call may be wrong. Germline values: CDR1 WSHSY, CDR2 SAAADI. This CDR3 comprises 13 residues. CDR3: CASRETLGSEQYF. The CDR3 nucleotides are TGCGCCAGCAGAGAGACTTTGGGCTCCGAGCAGTACTTC.

The rearrangement links TRBV14 to TRBJ2-5, with D perhaps matching TRBD1 (5 bases). This CDR3 has 16 residues. The V gene lost 0 bases and the J gene lost 5 bases, with 16 bases spanning the gap. CDR1 SGHDN and CDR2 FVKESK come from the germline V gene. CDR3: CASSQEAERGRETQYF. The CDR3 bases are TGTGCCAGCAGCCAAGAGGCTGAAAGGGGCCGGGAGACCCAGTACTTC.

The chain carries TRBV6-1 and TRBJ1-5, with 8 bases matching TRBD1. Germline V CDR1 and CDR2: MNHNS, SASEGT. This CDR3 region has 16 residues. V lost 4 bases to trimming and J lost 4 bases; unmatched junction nucleotides: 9. DNA of the CDR3: TGTGCCAGCAGTGCCGGCCTTGGGACAGGTAATCAGCCCCAGCATTTT. It codes for CASSAGLGTGNQPQHF.

The chain has TRBV27 and TRBJ1-5; D not certain. Per the germline V gene, CDR1 is MNHEY and CDR2 is SMNVEV (reference sequence). The V end lost 2 bases, the J end lost 3 bases, and 20 bases lay between the germline ends. The CDR3 spans 18 residues. Here the CDR3 DNA reads TGTGCCAGCAGTTTAGGGTTTGGTGAGGGAACCCACAATCAGCCCCAGCATTTT. This sequence encodes CASSLGFGEGTHNQPQHF.

The rearrangement uses TRBV7-3 and TRBJ1-1; D is perhaps TRBD1 (6 bases). Trimming took off 2 bases at V and 1 base at J, with 8 bases between the two ends. This CDR3 has 14 amino acids. Per germline, CDR1 SGHTA and CDR2 FQGTGA. The CDR3 coding sequence is TGTGCCAGCAGCTTATCGACAGGGAACACTGAAGCTTTCTTT. Residues: CASSLSTGNTEAFF.

The rearrangement links TRBV12-5 to TRBJ1-1, with D unresolved. This CDR3 comprises 13 residues. The V end was cut by 5 bases, the J end by 0 bases, with 7 bases between. The V gene's germline CDR1 is LGHNT and CDR2 FRNRAP. CDR3 amino acids: CASGQNLNTEAFF. In nucleotides, the CDR3 is TGTGCTAGTGGTCAAAACTTGAACACTGAAGCTTTCTTT.

The genes are TRBV2 and TRBJ1-6, with TRBD1 matching 8 bases. Looked up from germline, CDR1 is SNHLY and CDR2 is FYNNEI. V gave up 0 bases and J gave up 6 bases; unmatched junction bases: 4. The CDR3 length is 16 residues. The CDR3 protein is CASSEASGGGNSPLHF. The CDR3 region has the DNA TGTGCCAGCAGTGAAGCGTCAGGGGGCGGTAATTCACCCCTCCACTTT.

The chain joins TRBV7-2 to TRBJ1-2, with 9 bases identical to TRBD1. There are 17 residues in the CDR3. V gave up 5 bases and J gave up 1 base; unmatched junction bases: 11. Germline V gene sequence: CDR1 SGHTA, CDR2 FQGNSA. CDR3 residues: CASSHPGTGLYNYGYTF. The CDR3 bases are TGTGCCAGCAGCCACCCCGGGACAGGGTTATATAACTATGGCTACACCTTC.

The chain recombines TRBV27 with TRBJ2-7, with TRBD2 as a possible D gene (5 bases). V shed 6 bases and J shed 4 bases, with 7 bases lying between them. This CDR3 contains 11 residues. CDR1 and CDR2 from the germline V gene are MNHEY and SMNVEV (reference sequence). This chain's CDR3 is CASRRGYEQYF. The CDR3 bases are TGTGCCAGCAGACGGGGTTACGAGCAGTACTTC.

This chain connects TRBV30 to TRBJ1-1, with a tentative D call TRBD1 (6 bases). This CDR3 spans 14 amino acids. Between the trimmed V and J ends, which lost 3 bases and 8 bases, there was a span of 19 bases. Germline CDR1 and CDR2: GTSNPN and SVGIG (reference sequence). This CDR3 reads CAWRVRQVLQEAFF. DNA for the CDR3: TGTGCCTGGAGGGTTAGACAGGTCCTCCAGGAAGCTTTCTTT.

V usage is TRBV7-3 and J usage is TRBJ2-3; D is unclear. V was trimmed by 2 bases and J by 6 bases, leaving 15 bases between them. This CDR3 is built from 15 residues. Germline CDR1 and CDR2: SGHTA and FQGTGA. CDR3 residues: CASSLFSGFRDTQYF. The DNA of the CDR3 is TGTGCCAGCAGCTTATTTTCCGGGTTTAGGGATACGCAGTATTTT.

This chain joins TRBV10-2 and TRBJ2-7, with D possibly matching TRBD1 (5 bases). Germline V gives CDR1 WSHSY, CDR2 SAAADI. Trimming pared 8 bases from V and 2 bases from J, leaving 16 bases between. CDR3 length: 14 residues. The CDR3, as DNA: TGCGCCAGCGACTCTTCCACAGGAACCTACGAGCAGTACTTC. Its translation: CASDSSTGTYEQYF.

The genes are TRBV5-4 and TRBJ1-1; 7 nucleotides agree with TRBD1. The CDR3 extends over 14 amino acids. Germline V gene data show CDR1 as SGHNT and CDR2 as YYREEE (reference sequence). J was trimmed by 4 bases and V by 1 base; bases with no gene match: 4. As DNA, the CDR3 is TGTGCCAGCAGCTTGTCTTCAGGGGGCACTGAAGCTTTCTTT. Protein sequence: CASSLSSGGTEAFF. The full variable domain, in which reference TRBV5-4 and TRBJ1-1 provide the parts outside the CDR3, is ETGVTQSPTHLIKTRGQQVTLRCSSQSGHNTVSWYQQALGQGPQFIFQYYREEENGRGNFPPRFSGLQFPNYSSELNVNALELDDSALYLCASSLSSGGTEAFFGQGTRLTVV.

This sequence joins TRBV25-1 and TRBJ2-5; D is perhaps TRBD1 (6 bases). The V end lost 6 bases, the J end lost 1 base, and 9 bases lay between the germline ends. This CDR3 contains 13 residues. CDR1 is MGHDK and CDR2 is SYGVNS in the germline V gene. The CDR3 coding sequence is TGTGCCAGCAGGAGACAGGCCCAAGAGACCCAGTACTTC. Encoded protein: CASRRQAQETQYF.

V gene TRBV9 combines with J gene TRBJ2-1; 8 nucleotides line up with TRBD2. CDR1 SGDLS and CDR2 YYNGEE come from the germline V gene. V was clipped by 4 bases and J by 0 bases; unmatched bases: 3. The CDR3 is 15 amino acids. The DNA of the CDR3 is TGTGCCAGCAGCAACAGCGGGAGCTCCTACAATGAGCAGTTCTTC. Translation: CASSNSGSSYNEQFF.

This chain joins TRBV30 and TRBJ2-2, with D unclear. V lost 3 bases, J lost 11 bases, and 13 bases lay in between. The CDR3 totals 12 residues. The V gene's germline CDR1 is GTSNPN and CDR2 SVGIG (reference sequence). The CDR3 loop reads CAWSAPTYELFF. CDR3 nucleotide sequence: TGTGCCTGGAGCGCCCCCACATACGAGCTGTTTTTT. The full variable domain, completed using reference TRBV30 and TRBJ2-2, is SQTIHQWPATLVQPVGSPLSLECTVEGTSNPNLYWYRQAAGRGLQLLFYSVGIGQISSEVPQNLSASRPQDRQFILSSKKLLLSDSGFYLCAWSAPTYELFFGEGSRLTVL.

The chain carries TRBV2 and TRBJ1-1; perhaps TRBD1 as D (5 bases). V was clipped by 5 bases and J by 1 base, with 8 bases between them. The CDR3 contains 13 residues. Germline CDR1 is SNHLY and CDR2 is FYNNEI. CDR3 region: CASSIDRNTEAFF. The CDR3 nucleotides read TGTGCCAGCAGTATAGACAGGAACACTGAAGCTTTCTTT.

J is TRBJ2-7 and V is TRBV7-9; D unclear. The germline V and J ends were trimmed by 3 bases and 3 bases, with 15 bases remaining between them. This CDR3 is 15 amino acids long. CDR1 and CDR2 (germline): SEHNR, FQNEAQ (reference sequence). CDR3 DNA sequence: TGTGCCAGCAGCTTGCATTTAGATCAATACTACGAGCAGTACTTC. As protein: CASSLHLDQYYEQYF. The full variable domain, in which reference TRBV7-9 and TRBJ2-7 provide the parts outside the CDR3, is DTGVSQNPRHKITKRGQNVTFRCDPISEHNRLYWYRQTLGQGPEFLTYFQNEAQLEKSRLLSDRFSAERPKGSFSTLEIQRTEQGDSAMYLCASSLHLDQYYEQYFGPGTRLTVT.

The V gene is TRBV6-1, the J gene TRBJ2-1, with 7 bases matching TRBD2. The CDR3 is 14 amino acids. Germline lookup yields CDR1 MNHNS and CDR2 SASEGT. The junction had 5 bases not matched to a gene; V was cut back by 8 bases and J by 1 base. CDR3 loop: CASGRERSYNEQFF. The CDR3 region has the DNA TGTGCCAGCGGGCGGGAGAGGTCCTACAATGAGCAGTTCTTC.

V gene TRBV6-6 combines with J gene TRBJ2-5; the D gene is possibly TRBD2 (6 bases). V dropped 0 bases and J dropped 2 bases, with 7 bases sitting between them. Germline V lookup: CDR1 MNHNY, CDR2 SVGAGI (reference sequence). This CDR3 region has 14 residues. CDR3 residues: CASSYSSGQETQYF. Here the CDR3 DNA reads TGTGCCAGCAGTTACTCCAGCGGGCAAGAGACCCAGTACTTC.

The CDR3 protein is CASRVTGTGVGGSYEQYF. CDR3 coding DNA: TGTGCCAGCAGGGTTACCGGGACAGGGGTCGGGGGCTCCTACGAGCAGTACTTC. The chain joins TRBV28 to TRBJ2-7; 10 nucleotides line up with TRBD1. The CDR3 covers 18 residues. Germline V gives CDR1 MDHEN, CDR2 SYDVKM. V dropped 6 bases and J dropped 0; count of bases not matched to a gene: 14.

The chain combines TRBV4-2 with TRBJ1-1; no clear D. Trimming stripped 0 bases from V and 1 base from J, with 6 bases between. The CDR3 extends over 14 amino acids. Germline CDR1 LGHNA, CDR2 YNFKEQ. The CDR3 sequence is CASSQEPGNTEAFF. The CDR3 nucleotides read TGTGCCAGCAGCCAAGAACCGGGGAACACTGAAGCTTTCTTT.